Listed below are T cell receptor beta chains from one sample, sequenced in a study of cytotoxic CD8 clonotypes in ibrutinib-treated CLL. Repertoires were generated with immunoSEQ multiplex PCR, while TCRdb's copy carries only in-frame clones and drops some. The sample contains some 200,000 clones, just over 70% of which appear only once. Sequencing used PBMCs, obtained after 12 months of ibrutinib treatment. The receptors originated from a human donor with chronic lymphocytic leukemia. Each CDR3 is given with its conserved first and last residue. Fields, in order: V gene, clone size, J gene, D gene, CDR3 protein, CDR3 DNA. D genes are given only for firm matches. Clone size, where shown, is once, few, many, or a class for clones that have expanded.

>TRBV19|-|TRBJ2-1|-
CASSPDGSSYNEQFF
TGTGCCAGTAGTCCCGACGGTAGCTCCTACAATGAGCAGTTCTTC
>TRBV2|-|TRBJ1-2|TRBD1
CASSPQGILDYGYTF
TGTGCCAGCAGTCCACAGGGGATACTGGACTATGGCTACACCTTC
>TRBV7-9|-|TRBJ1-5|-
CASSPLKGYSNQPQHF
TGTGCCAGCAGCCCCCTCAAGGGGTATAGCAATCAGCCCCAGCATTTT
>TRBV28|-|TRBJ1-2|TRBD1
CASSRNRGANYGYTF
TGTGCCAGCAGTAGAAACAGGGGAGCTAACTATGGCTACACCTTC
>TRBV5-1|once|TRBJ1-1|TRBD1
CASSFPDRGNTEAFF
TGCGCCAGCAGCTTCCCAGACAGGGGTAACACTGAAGCTTTCTTT
>TRBV30|-|TRBJ2-3|-
CAWRIGQGGDTQYF
TGTGCCTGGAGGATAGGGCAGGGTGGAGATACGCAGTATTTT
>TRBV2|-|TRBJ1-3|TRBD1
CASSGDSISGNTIYF
TGTGCCAGCAGTGGGGACAGCATCTCTGGAAACACCATATATTTT
>TRBV6-6|-|TRBJ1-2|TRBD1
CASSARDRGRYGYTF
TGTGCCAGCAGTGCTCGGGACAGGGGTCGATATGGCTACACCTTC
>TRBV28|-|TRBJ1-2|TRBD1
CASSFWDRGSGYTF
TGTGCCAGCAGTTTCTGGGACAGGGGTAGTGGCTACACCTTC
>TRBV2|once|TRBJ2-6|TRBD1
CASCRDRAPGANVLTF
TGTGCCAGCTGCCGGGACAGGGCTCCTGGGGCCAACGTCCTGACTTTC
>TRBV4-1|-|TRBJ1-1|TRBD1
CASSQRPGQGNTEAFF
TGCGCCAGCAGCCAACGTCCGGGACAGGGGAACACTGAAGCTTTCTTT
>TRBV29-1|-|TRBJ1-4|-
CSVAVGANEELFF
TGCAGCGTCGCCGTGGGAGCTAATGAAGAACTGTTTTTT
>TRBV5-1|-|TRBJ1-2|-
CASSLVAPLNYGYTF
TGCGCCAGCAGCTTGGTAGCCCCTCTAAACTATGGCTACACCTTC
>TRBV7-9|-|TRBJ1-5|-
CASSLSGNSNQPQHF
TGTGCCAGCAGCTTATCGGGGAATAGCAATCAGCCCCAGCATTTT
>TRBV7-3|-|TRBJ2-1|-
CASSLGLEDEQFF
TGTGCCAGCAGCTTGGGACTGGAGGATGAGCAGTTCTTC
>TRBV7-2|-|TRBJ2-3|TRBD2
CASSLRNGGADTQYF
TGTGCCAGCAGCTTAAGGAATGGGGGGGCAGATACGCAGTATTTT
>TRBV4-3|-|TRBJ2-5|-
CASSQEITGRKTQYF
TGCGCCAGCAGCCAAGAAATCACAGGGAGGAAGACCCAGTACTTC
>TRBV30|-|TRBJ2-3|TRBD1
CAWSVQGAKQYF
TGTGCCTGGAGTGTACAGGGGGCTAAGCAGTATTTT
>TRBV11-1|-|TRBJ2-7|TRBD1
CASSFVGQGIEQYF
TGTGCCAGCAGCTTTGTCGGACAGGGTATCGAGCAGTACTTC
>TRBV9|-|TRBJ1-2|-
CASSSQGTVDNYGYTF
TGTGCCAGCAGCTCTCAAGGGACGGTCGATAACTATGGCTACACCTTC
>TRBV5-6|-|TRBJ1-5|-
CASSRRVAEYSNQPQHF
TGTGCCAGCAGCCGGAGGGTTGCTGAGTATAGCAATCAGCCCCAGCATTTT
>TRBV5-8|-|TRBJ1-2|-
CASSLGLTANYGYTF
TGTGCCAGCAGCTTGGGACTGACAGCTAACTATGGCTACACCTTC
>TRBV2|-|TRBJ1-4|-
CASSVRGQQGKLFF
TGTGCCAGCAGTGTACGCGGACAGCAGGGAAAACTGTTTTTT
>TRBV28|-|TRBJ1-1|TRBD1
CASTGYGQGNTEAFF
TGTGCCAGCACCGGATATGGACAGGGGAACACTGAAGCTTTCTTT
>TRBV7-9|-|TRBJ1-1|-
CASSFVGASGTEAFF
TGTGCCAGCAGCTTTGTTGGGGCTTCGGGGACTGAAGCTTTCTTT
>TRBV4-1|-|TRBJ1-1|-
CASSQTVNTEAFF
TGCGCCAGCAGCCAAACGGTGAACACTGAAGCTTTCTTT
>TRBV30|few|TRBJ1-6|TRBD1
CAWNRDSYNSPLHF
TGTGCCTGGAACCGGGACAGCTATAATTCACCCCTCCACTTT
>TRBV5-1|few|TRBJ2-7|-
CASSSFPGTSYEQYF
TGCGCCAGCAGCTCCTTTCCTGGGACATCCTACGAGCAGTACTTC
>TRBV18|-|TRBJ1-1|-
CASSPLRLQNTEAFF
TGTGCCAGCTCACCACTTCGGCTGCAGAACACTGAAGCTTTCTTT
>TRBV30|-|TRBJ1-1|-
CAWSPTLSGGGTEAFF
TGTGCCTGGAGTCCAACCCTGTCCGGGGGTGGCACTGAAGCTTTCTTT
>TRBV11-2|-|TRBJ1-5|-
CASSRRGGEASLHF
TGTGCCAGCAGCCGTCGAGGAGGGGAGGCAAGTTTGCATTTT
>TRBV7-3|-|TRBJ2-7|-
CASSLSPDLSSYEQYF
TGTGCCAGCAGCTTATCTCCTGACTTGAGCTCCTACGAGCAGTACTTC
>TRBV4-1|-|TRBJ1-2|-
CASSQGRAGTSGYTF
TGCGCCAGCAGCCAAGGTCGAGCGGGGACATCTGGCTACACCTTC
>TRBV27|-|TRBJ1-1|TRBD1
CASSHYRGPEAFF
TGTGCCAGCAGCCATTACAGGGGACCTGAAGCTTTCTTT
>TRBV7-9|-|TRBJ1-3|-
CASSLGQYDTIYF
TGTGCCAGCAGCTTGGGTCAATATGACACCATATATTTT
>TRBV7-7|-|TRBJ2-7|TRBD2
CASSIGSGRYPSYEQYF
TGTGCTAGCAGCATTGGCAGCGGGAGGTATCCCTCCTACGAGCAGTACTTC
>TRBV7-2|-|TRBJ2-7|-
CASSPKGLATYEQYF
TGTGCCAGCAGCCCCAAGGGGCTTGCGACCTACGAGCAGTACTTC
>TRBV9|-|TRBJ2-7|-
CASSVASGTARYEQYF
TGTGCCAGCAGCGTCGCCTCAGGGACGGCGCGCTACGAGCAGTACTTC
>TRBV7-9|-|TRBJ2-1|TRBD1
CASSSGQGATEQFF
TGTGCCAGCAGCTCGGGACAGGGGGCTACGGAGCAGTTCTTC
>TRBV19|-|TRBJ2-1|TRBD2
CASSKGLAGPQFF
TGTGCCAGTAGTAAGGGGCTAGCGGGACCACAGTTCTTC
>TRBV27|-|TRBJ2-7|-
CASRRPSGGDEQYF
TGTGCCAGCAGACGACCCTCGGGGGGCGACGAGCAGTACTTC
>TRBV25-1|-|TRBJ2-7|TRBD1
CASLPTGDSYEQYF
TGTGCCAGCCTGCCGACAGGGGACTCCTACGAGCAGTACTTC
>TRBV5-1|-|TRBJ1-4|TRBD1
CASSLYGQGGGEKLFF
TGCGCCAGCAGCTTGTATGGACAGGGAGGTGGTGAAAAACTGTTTTTT
>TRBV27|-|TRBJ2-2|TRBD1
CASTKTGAGNTGELFF
TGTGCCAGCACCAAGACAGGGGCCGGGAACACCGGGGAGCTGTTTTTT
>TRBV30|-|TRBJ1-2|TRBD1
CAWSQTGTGKDGYTF
TGTGCCTGGAGTCAAACCGGGACAGGGAAGGATGGCTACACCTTC
>TRBV6-5|-|TRBJ2-3|TRBD2
CASQREGLDTQYF
TGTGCCAGCCAGCGGGAGGGCCTCGATACGCAGTATTTT
>TRBV29-1|-|TRBJ1-2|-
CSVNSLLGDNYGYTF
TGCAGCGTTAACTCTTTGCTGGGGGATAACTATGGCTACACCTTC
>TRBV29-1|once|TRBJ2-3|-
CSNRGHKHTDTQYF
TGCAGCAACCGGGGCCACAAACACACAGATACGCAGTATTTT
>TRBV19|-|TRBJ1-1|-
CASSARLLRMNTEAFF
TGTGCCAGTAGTGCTCGACTTCTCCGGATGAACACTGAAGCTTTCTTT
>TRBV11-2|-|TRBJ2-3|-
CASSLGRSTDTQYF
TGTGCCAGCAGCTTAGGACGGTCCACAGATACGCAGTATTTT
>TRBV4-1|-|TRBJ1-5|TRBD1
CASSPIDRDNQPQHF
TGCGCCAGCAGCCCAATAGACAGGGACAATCAGCCCCAGCATTTT
>TRBV9|-|TRBJ1-5|-
CASSPGISNQPQHF
TGTGCCAGCAGCCCGGGCATTAGCAATCAGCCCCAGCATTTT
>TRBV27|-|TRBJ1-5|TRBD1
CASSLTGGSQPQHF
TGTGCCAGCAGTTTGACAGGGGGAAGCCAGCCCCAGCATTTT
>TRBV5-1|-|TRBJ2-6|-
CASSLPVISGANVLTF
TGCGCCAGCAGCTTGCCGGTGATCTCTGGGGCCAACGTCCTGACTTTC
>TRBV10-3|-|TRBJ1-2|TRBD1
CAISRTTGGNYGYTF
TGTGCCATCAGTAGAACGACAGGGGGCAACTATGGCTACACCTTC